The T cell receptor beta chain under discussion was sequenced for a study of blood T cell repertoires in COVID-19. Germline CDR1 and CDR2: ENHRY and SYGVKD. Deletions cut 5 bases from V and 2 bases from J, with 12 bases between. This CDR3 region has 15 residues. The sample holds a few counts of this clone. As originally analysed: Reference gene primer amplification yielded estimated nucleated cell counts. The data were produced by immunoSEQ multiplex PCR, yet TCRdb's version contains in-frame clones alone and is incomplete. Clone size and the V and J calls come from that table; the DNA yielded D and trimming. The table includes a few hundred thousand clones, approximately 85% detected once.

This receptor was obtained from a man younger than 40 who had recovered from COVID-19. The rearrangement uses TRBV10-3 and TRBJ2-2; TRBD1 might be the D (5 bases). Sample: PBMCs or T cells enriched from blood (not recorded which). The CDR3 DNA reads TGTGCCATCAGTTTCGGACAAGCAAACACCGGGGAGCTGTTTTTT. This translates into CAISFGQANTGELFF.